This T cell receptor beta chain was captured by sequencing in a study of a mutant IDH1 vaccine in newly diagnosed glioma. Study background: Receipt of radiotherapy, temozolomide, or both preceded the study, and most received both. Notes on the study in general: Top peripheral T cell clonotype shifts appeared unrelated to pseudoprogression.

Regarding time point: week 11, during vaccination. The study gave 300 ug of mutant IDH1 20-mer peptide per vaccine dose, with topical imiquimod. Assay used: immunoSEQ multiplex PCR; TCRdb lists only in-frame clones, some missing. Of approximately 61,000 clones in the sample, around 80% are singletons; the top ten hold around 5.7%. This CDR3 has 11 residues. Germline V gene sequence: CDR1 ENHRY, CDR2 SYGVKD. V shed 10 bases and J shed 3 bases, with 9 bases lying between them. This clone was found a few times. As yet, its antigen is unknown. V gene TRBV10-3 combines with J gene TRBJ1-1, with D possibly matching TRBD1 (5 bases). This receptor was taken from a man aged 50 to 59 with glioma. The input for sequencing was PBMCs, taken from a glioma patient whose treatment included an IDH1 peptide vaccine. The CDR3 sequence is CATREDTEAFF. In nucleotides, the CDR3 is TGTGCCACCAGGGAGGACACTGAAGCTTTCTTT.